What follows are 10 T cell receptor beta chains derived from one specimen sequenced in a study of blood T cell repertoires in COVID-19. Here immunoSEQ multiplex PCR was the method, and the copy in TCRdb shows in-frame clones only, minus some. The sample records some 190,000 clones, about four fifths being singletons. Sequenced: peripheral blood. The receptors were gathered from a woman in her 70s with active or convalescent COVID-19.

The chain joins TRBV13 to TRBJ2-2, with TRBD1 matching over 10 bases. CDR1 is PRHDT and CDR2 is FYEKMQ in the germline V gene (reference sequence). The junction had 16 bases not matched to a gene; V was cut back by 4 bases and J by 5 bases. The CDR3 length is 19 residues. CDR3 sequence (DNA): TGTGCCAGCAGCTCCCCTCGCCGATCAAGGGACAGGGGTACCGGGGAGCTGTTTTTT. Translated: CASSSPRRSRDRGTGELFF.

The chain employs TRBV18 and TRBJ1-4; 10 bases are a match to TRBD1. CDR3 length equals 18 residues. V trimming: 4 bases; J trimming: 0 bases; junction bases outside the gene matches: 8. CDR1 is KGHSH and CDR2 is LQKENI in the germline V gene. This CDR3 is CASSRRTGGIATNEKLFF. As DNA, the CDR3 is TGTGCCAGCTCACGACGGACAGGGGGAATAGCAACTAATGAAAAACTGTTTTTT.

This chain uses TRBV10-1 with TRBJ2-1, with D possibly matching TRBD1 (5 bases). Germline V CDR1 and CDR2: WNHNN, SYGVQD (reference sequence). V was clipped by 5 bases and J by 3 bases, with 11 bases between them. The CDR3 contains 14 residues. The CDR3 loop is CASSMKRGYNEQFF. DNA of the CDR3: TGCGCCAGCAGTATGAAAAGGGGCTACAATGAGCAGTTCTTC.

This chain uses TRBV6-5 with TRBJ2-1; 8 nucleotides line up with TRBD1. Germline V gives CDR1 MNHEY, CDR2 SVGAGI. V gave up 8 bases and J gave up 3 bases; unmatched junction bases: 6. The length of the CDR3 is 14 residues. The CDR3 sequence is CASEPGQDYNEQFF. CDR3 DNA: TGTGCCAGCGAACCGGGACAGGACTACAATGAGCAGTTCTTC.

This clone came up a few times. The chain combines TRBV4-2 with TRBJ2-7, with a tentative D call TRBD1 (6 bases). The V end lost 4 bases, the J end lost 3 bases, and 16 bases lay between the germline ends. The CDR3 has 15 residues. The V gene's germline CDR1 is LGHNA and CDR2 YNFKEQ. The CDR3 DNA follows: TGTGCCAGCAGCCCGTTAGGGGGAGTGGGCTACGAGCAGTACTTC. Its translation is CASSPLGGVGYEQYF.

Here the CDR3 reads CASSYWEGNTEAFF. CDR3 DNA sequence: TGTGCCAGCAGTTATTGGGAGGGGAACACTGAAGCTTTCTTT. V and J are TRBV6-5 and TRBJ1-1; D is ambiguous. CDR3 length equals 14 residues. Trimming cost V 3 bases and J 1 base, with 9 bases left between them. Germline CDR1 and CDR2: MNHEY and SVGAGI.

This clone was detected only once. V is TRBV14 and J is TRBJ2-5; 8 bases are a match to TRBD2. Per the germline V gene, CDR1 is SGHDN and CDR2 is FVKESK. The CDR3 is made up of 17 amino acids. V was pared by 3 bases and J by 2 bases, with 11 bases of the junction left unmatched. The chain's CDR3 is CASSHPPQLADQETQYF. CDR3 in DNA: TGTGCCAGCAGCCATCCTCCTCAACTAGCGGATCAAGAGACCCAGTACTTC.

J is TRBJ1-1 and V is TRBV27; D may be TRBD1 (6 bases). V gave up 2 bases and J gave up 2 bases, with 15 bases separating them. This CDR3 spans 16 amino acids. Germline V gene sequence: CDR1 MNHEY, CDR2 SMNVEV (reference sequence). The CDR3 sequence: CASSLQLGTPNTEAFF. DNA for the CDR3: TGTGCCAGCAGTTTACAGCTCGGGACACCCAACACTGAAGCTTTCTTT.

V is TRBV5-1 and J is TRBJ2-1, with 8 nucleotides matching TRBD1. This CDR3 is 16 amino acids long. In germline, CDR1 is SGHRS, CDR2 YFSETQ. With V trimmed by 0 bases and J by 7 bases, 9 bases remained unmatched. The DNA of the CDR3 is TGCGCCAGCAGCTTGGGTTTTCCAGGGGGCTTAAATGAGCAGTTCTTC. Translated: CASSLGFPGGLNEQFF. The full variable domain, rest sourced from reference TRBV5-1 and TRBJ2-1, is KAGVTQTPRYLIKTRGQQVTLSCSPISGHRSVSWYQQTPGQGLQFLFEYFSETQRNKGNFPGRFSGRQFSNSRSEMNVSTLELGDSALYLCASSLGFPGGLNEQFFGPGTRLTVL.

The V gene is TRBV7-9, the J gene TRBJ1-1, with D unresolved. V shed 5 bases and J shed 0 bases, with 13 bases lying between them. Germline CDR1 and CDR2: SEHNR and FQNEAQ (reference sequence). The CDR3 extends over 15 amino acids. The CDR3 region has the DNA TGTGCCAGCAGCAGCGCAGCGTCTCTGAACACTGAAGCTTTCTTT. Protein: CASSSAASLNTEAFF. Based on the CDR3 plus reference TRBV7-9 and TRBJ1-1, the full variable domain is DTGVSQNPRHKITKRGQNVTFRCDPISEHNRLYWYRQTLGQGPEFLTYFQNEAQLEKSRLLSDRFSAERPKGSFSTLEIQRTEQGDSAMYLCASSSAASLNTEAFFGQGTRLTVV.